These T cell receptor beta chains were read from a single sample in a study of blood T cell repertoires in COVID-19. Some clones are missing from TCRdb's copy, which holds only in-frame ones; the method was immunoSEQ multiplex PCR. This sample has fewer than 400,000 clones, with 70% to 90% found just once. The material sequenced was PBMCs or T cells enriched from blood (not recorded which). Source of these receptors: a man under 40 who had recovered from COVID-19. Both conserved end residues are part of each CDR3. A D gene is named only where the DNA matches it firmly. A row's size may be missing; if present it is once, few, many or a size class.

TRBD1,TRBV10-3,TRBJ2-7,NA,TGTGCCATCAGTGCCCCCAACAGGGGCTACGAGCAGTACTTC,CAISAPNRGYEQYF
NA,TRBV7-9,TRBJ1-2,NA,TGTGCCAGCAGCTTGGAATATAGCGGCTTCTACACCTTC,CASSLEYSGFYTF
NA,TRBV13,TRBJ2-1,NA,TGTGCCAGCAGCTTAGATCGAGACAGGGCAGCGGGCAATGAGCAGTTCTTC,CASSLDRDRAAGNEQFF
NA,TRBV27,TRBJ1-1,NA,TGTGCCAGCAGTTTGAGGGTGCAGAACACTGAAGCTTTCTTT,CASSLRVQNTEAFF
NA,TRBV18,TRBJ2-5,once,TGTGCCAGCTCGGCCGGGGGTAAAGAGACCCAGTACTTC,CASSAGGKETQYF
NA,TRBV27,TRBJ2-7,NA,TGTGCCAGCAGAAAGACCCAGGGTTCCCACGAGCAGTACTTC,CASRKTQGSHEQYF
TRBD1,TRBV5-1,TRBJ1-2,many,TGCGCCAGCAGGGAACTTGGGCAGGGGGCTGGTGGCTACACCTTC,CASRELGQGAGGYTF
NA,TRBV18,TRBJ2-7,NA,TGTGCCAGCTCACCGGGACTGAATACCTACGAGCAGTACTTC,CASSPGLNTYEQYF
NA,TRBV4-2,TRBJ1-6,NA,TGTGCCAGCAGCCAAGGGGGGGGAGACGTTTGGCGGAGAAATTCACCCCTCCACTTT,CASSQGGGDVWRRNSPLHF
NA,TRBV14,TRBJ1-2,NA,TGTGCCAGCAGCCAATCCAAAAGTCGGGCCAGGGTTTTGCGCTACACCTTC,CASSQSKSRARVLRYTF
NA,TRBV18,TRBJ2-7,NA,TGTGCCAGCTCACCTCCCGGGACTTACAGCTCCTACGAGCAGTACTTC,CASSPPGTYSSYEQYF
NA,TRBV5-1,TRBJ2-3,NA,TGCGCCAGCAGCTTGGGAGTTGGTACTAGCACAGATACGCAGTATTTT,CASSLGVGTSTDTQYF
NA,TRBV7-9,TRBJ1-4,NA,TGTGCCAGCAGCTTAGAGGGGTACAAAGAGGAAAAACTGTTTTTT,CASSLEGYKEEKLFF
NA,TRBV12-5,TRBJ1-6,NA,TGTGCTAGTGGTAGTAACTCCAATTCACCCCTCCACTTT,CASGSNSNSPLHF
TRBD1,TRBV7-9,TRBJ2-1,NA,TGTGCCAGCAGCTTAACCCGGGACAGGGCCCACAATGAGCAGTTCTTC,CASSLTRDRAHNEQFF
NA,TRBV5-1,TRBJ2-2,NA,TGCGCCAGCAGCTTTGGCAGGGGGGCCGGGGAGCTGTTTTTT,CASSFGRGAGELFF
TRBD1,TRBV4-2,TRBJ2-7,NA,TGTGCCAGCAGCCCCACGGGACAGGGAATCTACGAGCAGTACTTC,CASSPTGQGIYEQYF
TRBD1,TRBV5-8,TRBJ1-2,NA,TGTGCCAGCAGCTGGCGTACAGGGGCCTGGGGCTACACCTTC,CASSWRTGAWGYTF
TRBD1,TRBV20-1,TRBJ1-2,NA,TGCAGTGCTAGTTCAGACAGGGGGCGAGGTGGCTACACCTTC,CSASSDRGRGGYTF
TRBD1,TRBV2,TRBJ1-4,once,TGTGCCAGCAGGGACAGGGGACGGACTAATGAAAAACTGTTTTTT,CASRDRGRTNEKLFF